Listed below are T cell receptor beta chains from one sample, sequenced in a study of T cell changes during pregnancy in multiple sclerosis. Repertoires were generated with immunoSEQ multiplex PCR, while TCRdb's copy carries only in-frame clones and drops some. The data show about 84,000 clones, approximately 95% seen once. This sample comprised peripheral blood, obtained in the second trimester of pregnancy. The receptors originated from a female donor in good health, enrolled as a control in a pregnancy study. CDR3s include the opening cysteine and the closing phenylalanine or tryptophan. A D gene is named only where the DNA matches it firmly. Clone size is not always given. Where it is, it says once, few, many or a class for expanded clones.

v_call,j_call,d_call,clone_size,cdr3_aa,cdr3_nt
TRBV5-8,TRBJ2-7,TRBD2,-,CASSLDGASGSEQYF,TGTGCCAGCAGCCTTGACGGGGCTAGCGGGAGCGAGCAGTACTTC
TRBV5-1,TRBJ1-1,TRBD1,once,CASRRNPRGQGNTEAFF,TGCGCCAGCCGTCGCAACCCCAGGGGACAGGGTAACACTGAAGCTTTCTTT
TRBV4-1,TRBJ2-7,TRBD1,-,CASSQGGGQGEYEQYF,TGCGCCAGCAGCCAAGGGGGAGGACAGGGAGAATACGAGCAGTACTTC
TRBV2,TRBJ2-3,-,-,CASSKTGTVDTDTQYF,TGTGCCAGCAGCAAAACCGGGACTGTAGACACAGATACGCAGTATTTT
TRBV7-9,TRBJ2-1,TRBD2,-,CASSLDSPGLALQFF,TGTGCCAGCAGCTTAGATTCCCCGGGACTAGCCCTCCAGTTCTTC
TRBV5-1,TRBJ2-7,TRBD2,-,CASALAGGHEQYF,TGCGCCAGCGCCCTAGCGGGAGGACACGAGCAGTACTTC
TRBV7-2,TRBJ1-5,-,-,CASSPEGNQPQHF,TGTGCCAGCAGCCCAGAAGGCAATCAGCCCCAGCATTTT
TRBV9,TRBJ2-1,TRBD1,-,CASSGRGTGQNEQFF,TGTGCCAGCAGCGGCCGTGGGACAGGGCAGAATGAGCAGTTCTTC
TRBV6-1,TRBJ2-7,-,-,CASSDSNEQYF,TGTGCCAGCAGTGACAGTAACGAGCAGTACTTC
TRBV7-9,TRBJ1-4,-,-,CASSRQNEKLFF,TGTGCCAGCAGCAGACAGAATGAAAAACTGTTTTTT
TRBV4-2,TRBJ1-5,-,-,CASSQDNPGGALGPQHF,TGTGCCAGCAGCCAAGATAATCCCGGGGGTGCCCTGGGACCCCAGCATTTT
TRBV28,TRBJ2-6,TRBD1,-,CASSLVQGASSGANVLTF,TGTGCCAGCAGTTTGGTTCAGGGGGCTAGCTCTGGGGCCAACGTCCTGACTTTC
TRBV5-1,TRBJ2-2,TRBD2,-,CASSATGLAAGELFF,TGCGCCAGCAGCGCGACGGGACTAGCGGCCGGGGAGCTGTTTTTT
TRBV5-1,TRBJ2-5,-,-,CASSFEGETQYF,TGCGCCAGCAGCTTTGAGGGAGAGACCCAGTACTTC
TRBV15,TRBJ1-2,TRBD1,-,CATSRDREYYGYTF,TGTGCCACCAGCAGGGACAGGGAGTACTATGGCTACACCTTC
TRBV6-1,TRBJ1-1,-,-,CASGRPGAGNTEAFF,TGTGCCAGCGGGAGGCCTGGGGCGGGGAACACTGAAGCTTTCTTT
TRBV25-1,TRBJ1-6,-,-,CASSDLDSRGNSPLHF,TGTGCCAGCAGTGACCTGGACAGCCGGGGTAATTCACCCCTCCACTTT
TRBV2,TRBJ1-2,-,-,CARTGSYTF,TGTGCCAGGACGGGAAGCTACACCTTC
TRBV28,TRBJ2-7,TRBD2,-,CASTSLGGRTEQYF,TGTGCCAGCACCTCCTTAGGCGGGAGGACCGAGCAGTACTTC
TRBV7-9,TRBJ2-1,TRBD2,-,CASSYSGVEQFF,TGTGCCAGCAGTTATAGCGGGGTCGAGCAGTTCTTC
TRBV2,TRBJ2-2,-,once,CASTWQGEGTGELFF,TGTGCCAGCACTTGGCAGGGTGAAGGCACCGGGGAGCTGTTTTTT
TRBV5-1,TRBJ2-7,TRBD2,-,CASSLSSGAYEQYF,TGCGCCAGCAGCTTGTCGAGCGGGGCCTACGAGCAGTACTTC